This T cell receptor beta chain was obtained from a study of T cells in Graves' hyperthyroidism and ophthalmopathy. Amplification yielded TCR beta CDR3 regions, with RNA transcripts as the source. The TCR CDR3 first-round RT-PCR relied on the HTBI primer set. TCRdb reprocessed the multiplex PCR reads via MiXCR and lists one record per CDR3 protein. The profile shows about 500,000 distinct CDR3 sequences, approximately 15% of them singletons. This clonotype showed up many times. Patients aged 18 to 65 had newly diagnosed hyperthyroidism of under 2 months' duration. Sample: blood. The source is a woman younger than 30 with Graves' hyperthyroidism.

The CDR3 DNA is TGCGCCAGCAGCCAAGGACAGGGCGGCCATGGCTACACCTTC. It codes for CASSQGQGGHGYTF. The chain employs TRBV4-1 and TRBJ1-2; 7 bases agree with TRBD1. The V and J ends lost 1 base and 6 bases, in that order; junction bases with no gene match: 5. Per the germline V gene, CDR1 is MGHRA and CDR2 is YSYEKL. The CDR3 sequence is 14 residues long.